The 10 T cell receptor beta chains below all came from one sample that was sequenced in a study of T cell repertoires in cytomegalovirus infection. A single record per CDR3 protein comes from TCRdb applying MiXCR to the reads. The sample records hundreds of thousands of distinct CDR3 sequences, around a third being singletons. Antigens for these TCRs are unknown. Sequences were derived from cultured PBMCs, sampled from culture after CMV antigen stimulation. The receptors come from a human donor in good health (CMV status not recorded). Some clones in this sample may be carry-over from other donors' samples.

This clonotype has a count of ten or more. The chain combines TRBV7-2 with TRBJ2-7, with TRBD2 matching over 8 bases. Germline V gives CDR1 SGHTA, CDR2 FQGNSA. The CDR3 sequence is 15 residues long. V shed 4 bases, J shed 2 bases, and the junction held 7 bases outside the gene matches. CDR3 in amino acids: CASSSGLASPYEQYF. In DNA, the CDR3 is TGTGCCAGCAGCTCCGGACTAGCCTCCCCCTACGAGCAGTACTTC.

This clonotype was seen more than once but under ten times. This chain joins TRBV12-3 or TRBV12-4 and TRBJ2-7, with 8 nucleotides matching TRBD1. The CDR3 covers 15 residues. The trim removed 5 bases at V and 2 bases at J, leaving 8 bases unmatched. The CDR3 sequence is CASSLRGPLTYEQYF. The CDR3 nucleotides read TGTGCCAGCAGTCTCAGGGGGCCCCTTACCTACGAGCAGTACTTC.

V gene TRBV20-1 combines with J gene TRBJ1-6, with D possibly being TRBD1 (5 bases). Germline CDR1 and CDR2: DFQATT and SNEGSKA (reference sequence). The CDR3 loop spans 13 amino acids. V was shortened by 0 bases and J by 7 bases, with 7 bases between the two germline ends. The CDR3 reads CSAREDSNSPLHF. The CDR3 DNA sequence: TGCAGTGCTAGAGAAGACAGCAATTCACCCCTCCACTTT.

At least ten counts were recorded for this clonotype. The J gene is TRBJ2-7, the V gene TRBV7-2; possible D gene TRBD2, 5 bases. Per germline, CDR1 SGHTA and CDR2 FQGNSA. This CDR3 region has 14 residues. V was pared by 5 bases and J by 5 bases, with 16 bases between. The CDR3 loop is CASSPRRSLHEQYF. The CDR3 DNA reads TGTGCCAGCAGCCCCCGGAGGTCCCTCCACGAGCAGTACTTC.

The V call is TRBV15, the J call TRBJ2-7, with D unclear. Germline CDR1 is LNHNV and CDR2 is YYDKDF (reference sequence). The CDR3 extends over 13 amino acids. V lost 0 bases and J lost 7, with 10 bases in between. CDR3 residues: CATSRDRRREQYF. CDR3 DNA sequence: TGTGCCACCAGCAGAGATAGGCGAAGGGAGCAGTACTTC.

The V gene is TRBV6-1, the J gene TRBJ2-3; D ambiguous. The CDR3 consists of 17 residues. The germline V gene encodes CDR1 MNHNS and CDR2 SASEGT. V lost 2 bases and J 2 bases, leaving 17 bases between the germline ends. CDR3 residues: CASSEYGSTIYTDTQYF. The CDR3 nucleotides read TGTGCCAGCAGTGAATACGGCTCTACAATCTACACAGATACGCAGTATTTT.

The V gene is TRBV7-2, the J gene TRBJ2-3; D ambiguous. Trimming cost V 1 base and J 9 bases, with 11 bases left between them. This CDR3 comprises 13 residues. The germline CDR1 and CDR2 sequences are SGHTA and FQGNSA. CDR3: CASSLDMGATQYF. CDR3 nucleotide sequence: TGTGCCAGCAGCTTAGATATGGGCGCCACGCAGTATTTT.

The V gene is TRBV10-3, the J gene TRBJ1-1; 7 bases are shared with TRBD1. The germline gives CDR1 ENHRY, CDR2 SYGVKD. The junction had 8 bases not matched to a gene; V was cut back by 5 bases and J by 5 bases. CDR3 size: 14 residues. The CDR3 nucleotides read TGTGCCATCAGTTCTGACAGGGTATCTACTGAAGCTTTCTTT. This translates into CAISSDRVSTEAFF.

The genes are TRBV15 and TRBJ1-2; D not certain. The CDR3 runs to 15 residues. V shed 0 bases and J shed 5 bases, with 13 bases lying between them. CDR1 is LNHNV, CDR2 YYDKDF, per germline (reference sequence). The CDR3 reads CATSRDRAVEYGYTF. Here the CDR3 DNA reads TGTGCCACCAGCAGAGATCGGGCAGTGGAATATGGCTACACCTTC.

There are a few counts of this clonotype. The J gene is TRBJ1-2, the V gene TRBV2, with 10 positions matching TRBD1. CDR3 length: 14 residues. The germline CDR1 and CDR2 sequences are SNHLY and FYNNEI. V lost 7 bases to trimming and J lost 3 bases; unmatched junction nucleotides: 5. This CDR3 reads CASTGTGAYYGYTF. The CDR3 nucleotides read TGTGCCAGCACCGGGACAGGGGCCTACTATGGCTACACCTTC.